What follows are 3 T cell receptor beta chains derived from one specimen sequenced in a study of blood T cell repertoires in COVID-19. The protocol was immunoSEQ multiplex PCR, while the TCRdb copy is restricted to in-frame clones and leaves out a portion. The table lists some 200,000 clones, about nine tenths of them singletons. The sample taken for sequencing was PBMCs or T cells enriched from blood (not recorded which). These receptors originate from a woman in her 30s who had recovered from COVID-19.

With respect to this clone: One junction end does not reproduce the germline sequence, and a read error may be involved. The gene calls are TRBV7-3 and TRBJ1-1; D gene unclear. The CDR3 totals 14 residues. Germline V gene lookup returns CDR1 SGHTA and CDR2 FQGTGA. The chain's CDR3 is CASSARRRNTEVFF. CDR3 coding DNA: TGTGCCAGCAGCGCCAGGAGGCGAAACACTGAAGTTTTCTTT.

This chain connects TRBV5-6 to TRBJ1-4; TRBD1 agrees at 9 bases. CDR1 and CDR2 (germline): SGHDT, YYEEEE. The CDR3 covers 14 residues. The J segment lost 8 bases and the V segment lost 3 bases, leaving 5 bases of the junction unmatched. CDR3 sequence reads: CASSWDREREKLFF. The CDR3 coding sequence is TGTGCCAGCAGCTGGGACAGGGAAAGGGAAAAACTGTTTTTT.

The rearrangement joins TRBV4-1 to TRBJ1-1, with D uncertain. This CDR3 comprises 16 residues. Trimming left V 0 bases short and J 0 bases short, with 11 bases between. Germline V gives CDR1 MGHRA, CDR2 YSYEKL. The CDR3 loop reads CASSQESREVNTEAFF. CDR3 nucleotide sequence: TGCGCCAGCAGCCAAGAATCGCGGGAGGTGAACACTGAAGCTTTCTTT.